Here is one T cell receptor beta chain with its context. This entry belongs to a study of shared clonotypes between healthy human individuals. Study in general: Three plates were used per donor for CD4 naive, three for CD4 memory, two for CD8 naive and one for CD8 memory.

The V gene lost 0 bases and the J gene lost 1 base, with 1 base spanning the gap. Germline-derived CDR1 and CDR2 are SQVTM and ANQGSEA. The length of the CDR3 is 12 residues. Profiled with immunoSEQ multiplex PCR; TCRdb holds only in-frame clones, not every one. In the table there are about 2 million clones, about 95% of which are singletons. Naive CD8 cells lacked CD45RO and underwent positive selection for CCR7, leaving out terminally differentiated effector memory CD45RA+ cells. The receptor was derived from a man younger than 30 in good health. The sample taken for sequencing was naive CD8+ T cells sorted from blood. The chain recombines TRBV29-1 with TRBJ2-1; D gene uncertain. The CDR3 nucleotides read TGCAGCGTTGAAGAGTCCTACAATGAGCAGTTCTTC. Translated: CSVEESYNEQFF.